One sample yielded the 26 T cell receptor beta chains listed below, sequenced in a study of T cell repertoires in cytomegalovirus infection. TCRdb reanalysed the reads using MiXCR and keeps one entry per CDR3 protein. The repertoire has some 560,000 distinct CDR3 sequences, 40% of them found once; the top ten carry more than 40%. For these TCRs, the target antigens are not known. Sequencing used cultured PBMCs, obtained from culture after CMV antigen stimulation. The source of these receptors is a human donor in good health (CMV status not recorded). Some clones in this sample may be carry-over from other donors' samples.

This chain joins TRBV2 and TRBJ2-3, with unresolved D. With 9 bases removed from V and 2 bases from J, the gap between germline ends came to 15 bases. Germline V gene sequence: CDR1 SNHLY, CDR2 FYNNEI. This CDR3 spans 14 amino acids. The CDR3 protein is CARRLLRLTDTQYF. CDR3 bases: TGTGCCAGGAGACTCCTGAGACTCACAGATACGCAGTATTTT.

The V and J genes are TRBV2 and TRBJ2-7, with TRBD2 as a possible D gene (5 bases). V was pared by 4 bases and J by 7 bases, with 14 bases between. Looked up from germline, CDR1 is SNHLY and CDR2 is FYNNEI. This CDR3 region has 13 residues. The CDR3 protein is CASSAGPRGEQYF. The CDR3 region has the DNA TGTGCCAGCAGTGCCGGACCCCGCGGGGAGCAGTACTTC.

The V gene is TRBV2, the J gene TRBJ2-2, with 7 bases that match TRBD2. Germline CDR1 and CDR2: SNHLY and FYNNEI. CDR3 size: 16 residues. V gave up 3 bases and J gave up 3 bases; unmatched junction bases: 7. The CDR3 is CASSDPGEGYTGELFF. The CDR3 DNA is TGTGCCAGCAGTGATCCGGGGGAGGGGTACACCGGGGAGCTGTTTTTT.

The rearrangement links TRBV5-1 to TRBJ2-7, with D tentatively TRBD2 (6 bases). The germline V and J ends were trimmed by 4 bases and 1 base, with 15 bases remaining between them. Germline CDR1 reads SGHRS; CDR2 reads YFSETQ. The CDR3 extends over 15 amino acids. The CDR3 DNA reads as TGCGCCAGCAGCCCCCGGATAGGAGGGTCCTACGAGCAGTACTTC. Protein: CASSPRIGGSYEQYF.

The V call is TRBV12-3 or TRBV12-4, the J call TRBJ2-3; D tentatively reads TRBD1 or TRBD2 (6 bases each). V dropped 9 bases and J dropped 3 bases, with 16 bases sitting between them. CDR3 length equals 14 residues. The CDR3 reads CASLGGRETDTQYF. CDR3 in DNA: TGTGCCAGTCTAGGGGGGCGTGAAACAGATACGCAGTATTTT.

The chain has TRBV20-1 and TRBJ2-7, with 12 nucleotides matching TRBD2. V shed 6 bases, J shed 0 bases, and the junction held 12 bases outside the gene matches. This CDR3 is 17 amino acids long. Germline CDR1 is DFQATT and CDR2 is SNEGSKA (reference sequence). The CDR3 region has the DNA TGCAGTGCCATTGGACTAGCGGGAACCCCCAGCTCCTACGAGCAGTACTTC. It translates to CSAIGLAGTPSSYEQYF.

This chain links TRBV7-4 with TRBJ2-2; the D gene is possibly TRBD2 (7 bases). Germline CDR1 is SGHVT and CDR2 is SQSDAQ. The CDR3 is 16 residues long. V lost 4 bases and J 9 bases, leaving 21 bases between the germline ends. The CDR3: CASSSTPGPGGRELFF. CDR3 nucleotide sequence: TGTGCCAGCAGCTCGACGCCGGGGCCGGGGGGCCGGGAGCTGTTTTTT.

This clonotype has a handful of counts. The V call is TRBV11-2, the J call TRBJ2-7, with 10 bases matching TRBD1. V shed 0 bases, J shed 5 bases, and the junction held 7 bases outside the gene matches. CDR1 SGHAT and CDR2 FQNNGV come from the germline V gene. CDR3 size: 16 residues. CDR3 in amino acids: CASSLEAGQGSHEQYF. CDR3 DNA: TGTGCCAGCAGCTTAGAAGCGGGACAGGGGAGCCACGAGCAGTACTTC.

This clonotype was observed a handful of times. DNA for the CDR3: TGTGCCAGCAGCCCGCCTGCTAACTATGGCTACACCTTC. Protein product: CASSPPANYGYTF. This chain links TRBV7-9 with TRBJ1-2, with no clear D. The CDR3 runs to 13 residues. Trimming left V 5 bases short and J 0 bases short, with 7 bases between. The germline V gene has CDR1 SEHNR and CDR2 FQNEAQ (reference sequence).

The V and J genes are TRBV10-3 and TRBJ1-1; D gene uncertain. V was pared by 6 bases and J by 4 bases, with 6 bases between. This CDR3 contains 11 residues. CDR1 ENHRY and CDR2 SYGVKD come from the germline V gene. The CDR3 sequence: CAIRSGTEAFF. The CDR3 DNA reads TGTGCCATCAGATCTGGCACTGAAGCTTTCTTT.

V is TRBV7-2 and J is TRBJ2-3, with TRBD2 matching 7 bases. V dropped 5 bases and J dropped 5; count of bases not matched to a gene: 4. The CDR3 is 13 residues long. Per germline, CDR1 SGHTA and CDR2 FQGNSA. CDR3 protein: CASSPQRGDTQYF. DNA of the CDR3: TGTGCCAGCAGCCCCCAGCGGGGAGATACGCAGTATTTT.

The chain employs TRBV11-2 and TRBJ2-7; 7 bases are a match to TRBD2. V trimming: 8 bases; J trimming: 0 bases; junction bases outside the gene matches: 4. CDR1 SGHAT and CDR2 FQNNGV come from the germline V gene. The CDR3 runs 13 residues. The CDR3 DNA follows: TGTGCCAGCGGGCCTAGCGGCTCCTACGAGCAGTACTTC. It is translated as CASGPSGSYEQYF.

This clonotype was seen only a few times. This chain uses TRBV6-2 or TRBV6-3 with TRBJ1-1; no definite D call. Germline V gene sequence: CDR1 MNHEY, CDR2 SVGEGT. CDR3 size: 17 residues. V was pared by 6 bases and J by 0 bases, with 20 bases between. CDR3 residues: CASRRGRWGVLNTEAFF. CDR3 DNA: TGTGCCAGCAGGCGAGGTCGGTGGGGAGTCTTGAACACTGAAGCTTTCTTT.

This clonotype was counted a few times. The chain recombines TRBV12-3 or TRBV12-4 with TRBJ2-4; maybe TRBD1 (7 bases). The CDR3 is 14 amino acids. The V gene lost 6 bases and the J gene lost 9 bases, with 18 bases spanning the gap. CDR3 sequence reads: CASRTTRGVGIQYF. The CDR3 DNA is TGTGCCAGCAGGACGACCAGGGGGGTTGGCATTCAGTACTTC.

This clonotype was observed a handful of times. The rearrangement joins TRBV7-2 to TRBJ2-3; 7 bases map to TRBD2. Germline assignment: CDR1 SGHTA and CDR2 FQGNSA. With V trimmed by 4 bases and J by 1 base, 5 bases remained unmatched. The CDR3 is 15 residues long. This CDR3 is CASSWAGAGTDTQYF. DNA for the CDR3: TGTGCCAGCAGCTGGGCGGGAGCTGGCACAGATACGCAGTATTTT.

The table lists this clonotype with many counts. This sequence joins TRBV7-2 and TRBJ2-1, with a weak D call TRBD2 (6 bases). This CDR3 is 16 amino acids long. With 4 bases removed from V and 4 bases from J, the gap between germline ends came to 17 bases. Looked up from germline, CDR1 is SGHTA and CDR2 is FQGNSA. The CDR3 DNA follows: TGTGCCAGCAGCTGGGGTAGGCTAGCGAATTACAATGAGCAGTTCTTC. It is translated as CASSWGRLANYNEQFF.

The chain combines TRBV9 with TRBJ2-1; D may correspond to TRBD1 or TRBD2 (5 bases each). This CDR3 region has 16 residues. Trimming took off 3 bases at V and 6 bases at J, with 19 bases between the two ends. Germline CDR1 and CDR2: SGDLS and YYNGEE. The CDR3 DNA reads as TGTGCCAGCAGCGGAGCCACTACGGGACCCCTCAATGAGCAGTTCTTC. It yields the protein CASSGATTGPLNEQFF.

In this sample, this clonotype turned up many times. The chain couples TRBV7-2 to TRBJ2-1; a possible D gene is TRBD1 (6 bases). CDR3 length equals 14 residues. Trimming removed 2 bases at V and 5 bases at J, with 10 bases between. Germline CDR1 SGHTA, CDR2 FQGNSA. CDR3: CASSLMGHDNEQFF. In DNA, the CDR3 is TGTGCCAGCAGCTTAATGGGACACGACAATGAGCAGTTCTTC. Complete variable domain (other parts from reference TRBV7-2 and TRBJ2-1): GAGVSQSPSNKVTEKGKDVELRCDPISGHTALYWYRQSLGQGLEFLIYFQGNSAPDKSGLPSDRFSAERTGGSVSTLTIQRTQQEDSAVYLCASSLMGHDNEQFFGPGTRLTVL.

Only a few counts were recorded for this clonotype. CDR3 amino acids: CASSSGGESPLHF. CDR3 nucleotide sequence: TGTGCCAGCAGCTCAGGGGGGGAATCACCCCTCCACTTT. The chain links TRBV12-3 or TRBV12-4 to TRBJ1-6, with 7 bases lining up with TRBD1. CDR3 length: 13 amino acids. The V gene end was trimmed by 6 bases and the J gene end by 10 bases; junction bases not matched to a gene: 6.

The CDR3 region is CASSLETGVPYYGYTF. The CDR3 nucleotides are TGTGCCAGCAGCTTAGAAACTGGGGTCCCCTACTATGGCTACACCTTC. The rearrangement uses TRBV7-6 and TRBJ1-2; D unresolved. The germline gives CDR1 SGHVS, CDR2 FNYEAQ. CDR3 length: 16 residues. The germline V and J ends were trimmed by 1 base and 3 bases, with 15 bases remaining between them.

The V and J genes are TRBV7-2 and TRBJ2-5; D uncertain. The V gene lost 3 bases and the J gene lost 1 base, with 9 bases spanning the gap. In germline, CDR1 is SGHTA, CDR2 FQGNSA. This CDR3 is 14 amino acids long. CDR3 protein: CASSFRSTQETQYF. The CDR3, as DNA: TGTGCCAGCAGCTTTAGGTCCACCCAAGAGACCCAGTACTTC.

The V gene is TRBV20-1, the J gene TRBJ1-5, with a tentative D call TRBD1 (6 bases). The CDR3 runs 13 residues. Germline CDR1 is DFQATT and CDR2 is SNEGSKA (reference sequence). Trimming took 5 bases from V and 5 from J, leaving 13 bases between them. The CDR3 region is CSAATGSDQPQHF. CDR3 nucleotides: TGCAGTGCTGCGACAGGTTCGGATCAGCCCCAGCATTTT.

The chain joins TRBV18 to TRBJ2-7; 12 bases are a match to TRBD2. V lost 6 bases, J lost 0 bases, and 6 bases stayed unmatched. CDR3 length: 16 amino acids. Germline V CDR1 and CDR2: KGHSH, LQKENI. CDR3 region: CASSWTSGTSSYEQYF. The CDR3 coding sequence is TGTGCCAGCTCTTGGACTAGCGGGACCAGCTCCTACGAGCAGTACTTC.

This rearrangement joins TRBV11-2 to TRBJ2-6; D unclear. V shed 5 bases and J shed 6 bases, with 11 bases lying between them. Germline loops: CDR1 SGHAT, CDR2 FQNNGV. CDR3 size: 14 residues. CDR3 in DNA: TGTGCCAGCAGCAGCAGAATAGTGGCCAACGTCCTGACTTTC. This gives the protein CASSSRIVANVLTF. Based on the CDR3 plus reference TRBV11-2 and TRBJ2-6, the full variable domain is EAGVAQSPRYKIIEKRQSVAFWCNPISGHATLYWYQQILGQGPKLLIQFQNNGVVDDSQLPKDRFSAERLKGVDSTLKIQPAKLEDSAVYLCASSSRIVANVLTFGAGSRLTVL.

CDR3 in DNA: TGTGCCAGTAGCCATCAGGGTGATCAGCCCCAGCATTTT. Residues: CASSHQGDQPQHF. This chain joins TRBV19 and TRBJ1-5; maybe TRBD1 (5 bases). V lost 6 bases, J lost 5 bases, and 11 bases lay in between. Germline values: CDR1 LNHDA, CDR2 SQIVND (reference sequence). The CDR3 is made up of 13 amino acids. The complete variable domain, with remaining parts taken from reference TRBV19 and TRBJ1-5, reads DGGITQSPKYLFRKEGQNVTLSCEQNLNHDAMYWYRQDPGQGLRLIYYSQIVNDFQKGDIAEGYSVSREKKESFPLTVTSAQKNPTAFYLCASSHQGDQPQHFGDGTRLSIL.

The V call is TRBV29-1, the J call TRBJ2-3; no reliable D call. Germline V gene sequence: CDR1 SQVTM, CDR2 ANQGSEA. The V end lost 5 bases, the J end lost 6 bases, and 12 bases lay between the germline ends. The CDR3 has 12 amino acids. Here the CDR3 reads CSVRQTGDTQYF. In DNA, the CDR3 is TGCAGCGTTAGGCAGACCGGTGATACGCAGTATTTT.